The 5 T cell receptor beta chains listed next were all sequenced from one sample in a study of read filtering for tumor transcriptome and immune sequencing. From approximately 430 ng of RNA, a library with molecular barcoded alpha/delta and beta/gamma adaptors was made. TCRdb reprocessed the reads with MiXCR, giving one entry per CDR3 protein. The data contain 75,000 to 95,000 distinct CDR3 sequences, 20% to 25% of them singletons. The sample taken for sequencing was a population of CD138-negative cells sorted from bone marrow. The receptors here all came from a donor aged 40 or over with multiple myeloma.

This clonotype came up many times. The rearrangement links TRBV12-5 to TRBJ2-1; no definite D call. This CDR3 is 12 amino acids long. V was cut by 0 bases and J by 9 bases, with 6 bases left in between. The germline CDR1 and CDR2 sequences are LGHNT and FRNRAP. CDR3 in DNA: TGTGCTAGTGGTTTGGTAATCGGTGAGCAGTTCTTC. It is translated as CASGLVIGEQFF.

This clonotype appeared many times. The chain combines TRBV7-9 with TRBJ2-3; D gene unclear. This CDR3 spans 14 amino acids. V lost 1 base to trimming and J lost 2 bases, with 7 bases between them. The germline V gene has CDR1 SEHNR and CDR2 FQNEAQ (reference sequence). The CDR3 sequence: CASSLGSITDTQYF. The CDR3 DNA follows: TGTGCCAGCAGCTTAGGTAGTATCACAGATACGCAGTATTTT.

In the case of this clonotype: This could be a read error, since a much larger clone is one nucleotide away. The J gene is TRBJ2-5, the V gene TRBV28; D is uncertain. Germline assignment: CDR1 MDHEN and CDR2 SYDVKM. This CDR3 is built from 13 residues. The CDR3 reads CASRPPPQGTQYF. The CDR3 coding sequence is TGTGCCAGCCGGCCCCCACCGCAAGGGACCCAGTACTTC.

In its sample, this clonotype was seen many times. The chain employs TRBV20-1 and TRBJ2-2; a possible D gene is TRBD2 (5 bases). The V gene's germline CDR1 is DFQATT and CDR2 SNEGSKA (reference sequence). The ends were cut back, 1 base at V and 4 bases at J, with 7 bases in the middle. The CDR3 runs to 13 residues. CDR3 nucleotides: TGCAGTGCTAGAGGGAGGATCACCGGGGAGCTGTTTTTT. It translates to CSARGRITGELFF.

This clonotype was detected only a few times. The V call is TRBV4-1, the J call TRBJ1-5, with TRBD1 as a possible D gene (5 bases). Per the germline V gene, CDR1 is MGHRA and CDR2 is YSYEKL. V was shortened by 4 bases and J by 5 bases, with 18 bases between the two germline ends. The CDR3 has 16 amino acids. The CDR3 region has the DNA TGCGCCAGCAGCCTAGGGGCCGCGGGGACTTATCAGCCCCAGCATTTT. Translated, it gives CASSLGAAGTYQPQHF.